These 17 T cell receptor beta chains were all obtained from the same sample, sequenced in a study of shared clonotypes between healthy human individuals. Clones were read by immunoSEQ multiplex PCR, and TCRdb kept only the in-frame ones, dropping some. Found here are more than 400,000 clones, approximately 80% of them singletons; the top ten hold about 12%. The sample was PBMCs. These receptors originate from a woman between 40 and 55 years old in good health. Some clones in this sample may be carry-over from other donors' samples.

The rearrangement links TRBV28 to TRBJ2-7; no firm D call. The V gene lost 3 bases and the J gene lost 2 bases, with 8 bases spanning the gap. Germline V CDR1 and CDR2: MDHEN, SYDVKM. The CDR3 has 13 residues. As DNA, the CDR3 is TGTGCCAGCAGTTTGAGAGCAGCCTACGAGCAGTACTTC. This translates into CASSLRAAYEQYF.

Comments on this clone: A read error is the likely source, as a far larger clone sits one nucleotide away. The genes are TRBV2 and TRBJ2-5; D is possibly TRBD1 (6 bases). The end of the DNA fits TRBJ2-7 better, so the J call may be wrong. The CDR3 is made up of 13 amino acids. Germline lookup yields CDR1 SNHLY and CDR2 FYNNEI. CDR3 nucleotides: TGTACCAGCAGCAGGGGTCGCTCCTACGAGCAGTACTTC. Translating gives CTSSRGRSYEQYF.

This chain joins TRBV4-3 and TRBJ2-3; 9 nucleotides line up with TRBD1. Germline values: CDR1 LGHNA, CDR2 YSLEER. CDR3 length: 15 amino acids. V was clipped by 3 bases and J by 4 bases; unmatched bases: 5. The CDR3 DNA reads as TGCGCCAGCAGCCACACAGGGGGCAGTGCAGATACGCAGTATTTT. It specifies CASSHTGGSADTQYF.

This clone was observed at least ten times. This sequence joins TRBV2 and TRBJ2-1, with TRBD1 identical over 7 bases. V gave up 6 bases and J gave up 4 bases; unmatched junction bases: 9. Germline values: CDR1 SNHLY, CDR2 FYNNEI. This CDR3 is 15 amino acids long. CDR3 in amino acids: CASSRDSPVYNEQFF. CDR3 nucleotide sequence: TGTGCCAGCAGCCGGGACAGTCCTGTGTACAATGAGCAGTTCTTC.

The chain uses TRBV5-1 and TRBJ2-7; 11 bases line up with TRBD1. Trimming at V came to 4 bases and at J to 7 bases, leaving 13 bases not matched to a gene. From germline, CDR1 is SGHRS and CDR2 YFSETQ. The CDR3 contains 16 residues. CDR3 sequence (DNA): TGCGCCAGCAGCCAGGACAGGGGGCTTCCCTTGGAAGAGCAGTACTTC. Protein sequence: CASSQDRGLPLEEQYF. The full variable domain, with the rest looked up from reference TRBV5-1 and TRBJ2-7, is KAGVTQTPRYLIKTRGQQVTLSCSPISGHRSVSWYQQTPGQGLQFLFEYFSETQRNKGNFPGRFSGRQFSNSRSEMNVSTLELGDSALYLCASSQDRGLPLEEQYFGPGTRLTVT.

As to this clone: One end of the junction varies from germline; a read error may be responsible. The rearrangement uses TRBV5-4 and TRBJ2-5; 8 nucleotides match TRBD1. This CDR3 spans 15 amino acids. Germline lookup yields CDR1 SGHNT and CDR2 YYREEE (reference sequence). As DNA, the CDR3 is TGTACCAGCAGCTCGAGGACAGGGAGTCGAGAGACCCAGTACTTC. Translated, it gives CTSSSRTGSRETQYF.

This clone was counted ten times or more. DNA of the CDR3: TGTGCCCTACCTCCCCGGGGCGGCGTTGGGGAGACCCAGTACTTC. Translated, it gives CALPPRGGVGETQYF. The chain couples TRBV6-5 to TRBJ2-5; D is possibly TRBD1 or TRBD2 (5 bases each). V dropped 11 bases and J dropped 5 bases, with 24 bases sitting between them. Germline V gives CDR1 MNHEY, CDR2 SVGAGI. The CDR3 has 15 amino acids.

This clone was seen only a few times. J is TRBJ1-2 and V is TRBV7-2; TRBD1 matches 8 bases. CDR1 and CDR2 (germline): SGHTA, FQGNSA. With V trimmed by 4 bases and J by 7 bases, 5 bases remained unmatched. The CDR3 totals 13 residues. CDR3 residues: CASSSRQGLGYTF. The DNA of the CDR3 is TGTGCCAGCAGCTCCCGACAGGGGCTTGGCTACACCTTC.

This clone was recorded at least ten times. The genes are TRBV4-2 and TRBJ2-6; 7 bases line up with TRBD2. The junction had 4 bases not matched to a gene; V was cut back by 0 bases and J by 2 bases. CDR3 length: 17 amino acids. Per the germline V gene, CDR1 is LGHNA and CDR2 is YNFKEQ. Written as DNA, the CDR3 is TGTGCCAGCAGCCAAGATGCGGGGGTAGCTGGGGCCAACGTCCTGACTTTC. Protein product: CASSQDAGVAGANVLTF.

The J gene is TRBJ2-3, the V gene TRBV29-1; 7 bases agree with TRBD1. Trimming cost V 3 bases and J 2 bases; bases outside gene matches: 8. CDR1 and CDR2 (germline): SQVTM, ANQGSEA. The CDR3 length is 15 residues. The CDR3: CSVDDRQGNTDTQYF. The CDR3 DNA is TGCAGCGTTGATGACCGACAGGGAAACACAGATACGCAGTATTTT.

This clone was picked up a small number of times. CDR3 in DNA: TGTGCCAGTAGTTCCCGGGCCGCCACTAGCACAGATACGCAGTATTTT. As protein: CASSSRAATSTDTQYF. The chain joins TRBV19 to TRBJ2-3; D not certain. V lost 5 bases and J lost 0, with 15 bases in between. CDR1 and CDR2 from the germline V gene are LNHDA and SQIVND (reference sequence). The CDR3 sequence is 16 residues long. Full variable domain (outside the CDR3, taken from reference TRBV19 and TRBJ2-3): DGGITQSPKYLFRKEGQNVTLSCEQNLNHDAMYWYRQDPGQGLRLIYYSQIVNDFQKGDIAEGYSVSREKKESFPLTVTSAQKNPTAFYLCASSSRAATSTDTQYFGPGTRLTVL.

This CDR3 reads CASKPTAGIGGELFF. The CDR3 DNA sequence: TGTGCCAGTAAGCCCACGGCAGGGATCGGCGGGGAGCTGTTTTTT. The chain couples TRBV19 to TRBJ2-2, with D perhaps TRBD1 (5 bases). From germline, CDR1 is LNHDA and CDR2 SQIVND (reference sequence). V was pared by 7 bases and J by 7 bases, with 19 bases between. The CDR3 is made up of 15 amino acids.

The chain employs TRBV28 and TRBJ2-7, with a tentative D call TRBD1 (5 bases). Germline values: CDR1 MDHEN, CDR2 SYDVKM. V was pared by 7 bases and J by 5 bases, with 12 bases between. CDR3 length: 12 residues. The CDR3 sequence: CASKGRVHEQYF. The CDR3, as DNA: TGTGCCAGCAAAGGCAGGGTCCACGAGCAGTACTTC.

The sample holds one count of this clone. The CDR3 DNA sequence: TGCACCAGCAGCCAAGATAGCAGTGTGGATGAGCAGTTCTTC. It yields the protein CTSSQDSSVDEQFF. The V call is TRBV1, the J call TRBJ2-1; TRBD2, as called in the table, went unchecked against the DNA. TRBV1 is flagged as a pseudogene. This CDR3 has 14 residues.

This clone was observed a handful of times. This rearrangement joins TRBV18 to TRBJ1-1, with D perhaps matching TRBD1 (6 bases). CDR1 KGHSH and CDR2 LQKENI come from the germline V gene. The CDR3 is 14 amino acids. Trimming took 6 bases from V and 6 from J, leaving 17 bases between them. CDR3 residues: CASSGQGGTPEAFF. The CDR3 DNA reads as TGTGCCAGCTCGGGACAAGGCGGGACCCCTGAAGCTTTCTTT.

This clone showed up just once. The chain employs TRBV7-9 and TRBJ1-2, with unresolved D. The V gene's germline CDR1 is SEHNR and CDR2 FQNEAQ (reference sequence). CDR3 length: 13 residues. V lost 5 bases to trimming and J lost 0 bases, with 7 bases between them. The CDR3 nucleotides read TGTGCCAGCAGCAAACATACTAACTATGGCTACACCTTC. It yields the protein CASSKHTNYGYTF.

This clone has more than one count but fewer than ten. The V gene is TRBV6-1, the J gene TRBJ2-7; a weak D match, TRBD2 (6 bases). The V and J ends lost 2 bases and 4 bases respectively, with 15 bases between them. From germline, CDR1 is MNHNS and CDR2 SASEGT. This CDR3 comprises 15 residues. The CDR3 bases are TGTGCCAGCAGTGAAAGTTCGGGCGGGGTGTACGAGCAGTACTTC. It is translated as CASSESSGGVYEQYF.